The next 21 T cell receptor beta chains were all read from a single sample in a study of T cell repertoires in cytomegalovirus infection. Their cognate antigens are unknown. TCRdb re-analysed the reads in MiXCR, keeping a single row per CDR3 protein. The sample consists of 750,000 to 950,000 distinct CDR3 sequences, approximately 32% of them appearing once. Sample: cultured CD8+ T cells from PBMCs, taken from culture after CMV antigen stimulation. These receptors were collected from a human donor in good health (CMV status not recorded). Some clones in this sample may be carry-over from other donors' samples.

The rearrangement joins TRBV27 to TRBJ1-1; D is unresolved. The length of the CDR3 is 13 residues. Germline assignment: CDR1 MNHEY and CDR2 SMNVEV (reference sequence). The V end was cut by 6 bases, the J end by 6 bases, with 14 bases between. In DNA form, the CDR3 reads TGTGCCAGCAGCCCAACGCCGGTGGCTGAAGCTTTCTTT. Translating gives CASSPTPVAEAFF.

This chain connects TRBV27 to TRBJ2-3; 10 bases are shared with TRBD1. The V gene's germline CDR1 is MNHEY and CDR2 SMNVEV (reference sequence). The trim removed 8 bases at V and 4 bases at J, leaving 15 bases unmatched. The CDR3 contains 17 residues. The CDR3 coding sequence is TGTGCCAGCCGACCGGGACAGGGGACGGTCCTCCCAGATACGCAGTATTTT. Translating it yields CASRPGQGTVLPDTQYF.

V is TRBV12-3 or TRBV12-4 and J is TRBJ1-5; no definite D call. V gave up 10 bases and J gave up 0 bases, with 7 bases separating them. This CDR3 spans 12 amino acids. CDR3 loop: CAIQDSNQPQHF. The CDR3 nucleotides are TGTGCCATTCAGGATAGCAATCAGCCCCAGCATTTT.

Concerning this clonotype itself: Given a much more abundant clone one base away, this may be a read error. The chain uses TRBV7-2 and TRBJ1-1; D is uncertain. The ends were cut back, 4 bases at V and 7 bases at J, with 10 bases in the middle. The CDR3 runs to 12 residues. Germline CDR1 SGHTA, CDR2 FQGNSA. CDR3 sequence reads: CASSSRLYEAFF. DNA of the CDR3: TGTGCCAGCAGCTCGCGACTGTATGAAGCTTTCTTT.

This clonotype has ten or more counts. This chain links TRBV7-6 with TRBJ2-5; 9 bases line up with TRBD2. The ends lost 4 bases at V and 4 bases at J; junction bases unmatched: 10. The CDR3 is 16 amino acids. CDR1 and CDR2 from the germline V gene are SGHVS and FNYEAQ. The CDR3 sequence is CASSYMRGGLGETQYF. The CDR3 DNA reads TGTGCCAGCAGCTACATGCGGGGGGGCCTAGGAGAGACCCAGTACTTC.

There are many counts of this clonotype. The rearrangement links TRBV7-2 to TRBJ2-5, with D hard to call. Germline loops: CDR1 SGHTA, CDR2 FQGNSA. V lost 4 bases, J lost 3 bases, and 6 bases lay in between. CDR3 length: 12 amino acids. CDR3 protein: CASSSVEETQYF. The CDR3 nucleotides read TGTGCCAGCAGCTCGGTTGAAGAGACCCAGTACTTC.

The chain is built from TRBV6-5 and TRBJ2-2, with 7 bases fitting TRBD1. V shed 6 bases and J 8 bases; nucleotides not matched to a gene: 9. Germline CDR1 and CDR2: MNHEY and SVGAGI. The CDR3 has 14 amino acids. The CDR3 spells CASRLTGQSGELFF. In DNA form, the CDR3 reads TGTGCCAGCAGGTTGACAGGGCAGTCGGGGGAGCTGTTTTTT.

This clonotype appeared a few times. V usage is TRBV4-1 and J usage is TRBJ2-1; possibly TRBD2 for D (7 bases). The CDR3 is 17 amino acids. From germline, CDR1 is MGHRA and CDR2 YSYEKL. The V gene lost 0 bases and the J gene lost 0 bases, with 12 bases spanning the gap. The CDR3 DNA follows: TGCGCCAGCAGCCAAGAAGAGGCGGGGGCCTCCTACAATGAGCAGTTCTTC. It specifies CASSQEEAGASYNEQFF.

CDR3 sequence (DNA): TGTGCCATCAGTGATCACATCTCTGGGGCCAACGTCCTGACTTTC. Protein product: CAISDHISGANVLTF. The chain is built from TRBV10-3 and TRBJ2-6, with D hard to call. CDR1 is ENHRY, CDR2 SYGVKD, per germline. Trimming stripped 3 bases from V and 0 bases from J, with 6 bases between. The CDR3 extends over 15 amino acids.

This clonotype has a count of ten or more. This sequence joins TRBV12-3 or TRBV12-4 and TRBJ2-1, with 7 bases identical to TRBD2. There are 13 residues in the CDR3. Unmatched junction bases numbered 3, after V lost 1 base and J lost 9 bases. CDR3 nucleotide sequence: TGTGCCAGCAGTTTAGGGGGGGGGGTTGAGCAGTTCTTC. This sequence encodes CASSLGGGVEQFF.

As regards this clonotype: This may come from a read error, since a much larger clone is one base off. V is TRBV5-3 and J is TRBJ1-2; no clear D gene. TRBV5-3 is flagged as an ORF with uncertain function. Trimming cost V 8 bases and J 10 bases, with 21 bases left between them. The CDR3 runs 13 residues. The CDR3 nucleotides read TGTGCCAGCAGCCTCACCAGCGTCCGTGTCTACACCTTC. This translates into CASSLTSVRVYTF.

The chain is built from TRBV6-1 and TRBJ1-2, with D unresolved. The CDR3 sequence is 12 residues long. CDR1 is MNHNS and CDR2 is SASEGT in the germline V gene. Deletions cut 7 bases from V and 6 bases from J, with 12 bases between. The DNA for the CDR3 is TGTGCCAGCACTCGGGAGGGTCATGGCTACACCTTC. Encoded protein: CASTREGHGYTF.

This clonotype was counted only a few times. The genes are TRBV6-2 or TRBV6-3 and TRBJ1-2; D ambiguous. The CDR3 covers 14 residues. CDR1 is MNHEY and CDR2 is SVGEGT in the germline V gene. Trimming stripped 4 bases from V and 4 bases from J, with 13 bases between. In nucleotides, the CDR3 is TGTGCCAGCAGTTGGGAGACGGGGATCTATGGCTACACCTTC. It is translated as CASSWETGIYGYTF.

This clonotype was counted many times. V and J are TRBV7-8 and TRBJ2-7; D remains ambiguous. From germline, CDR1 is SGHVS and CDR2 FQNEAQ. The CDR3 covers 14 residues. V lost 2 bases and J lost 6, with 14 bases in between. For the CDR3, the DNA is TGTGCCAGCAGCTTACCCCTAGAATTGGGCGAGCAGTACTTC. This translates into CASSLPLELGEQYF.

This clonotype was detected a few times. CDR3 in DNA: TGCGCCAGCAGCCAAGGTTGGGGCATAGCTAACTATGGCTACACCTTC. Translation gives CASSQGWGIANYGYTF. The chain links TRBV4-3 to TRBJ1-2, with D possibly matching TRBD1 (5 bases). V shed 1 base and J shed 0 bases, with 12 bases lying between them. CDR1 LGHNA and CDR2 YSLEER come from the germline V gene. CDR3 length: 16 residues.

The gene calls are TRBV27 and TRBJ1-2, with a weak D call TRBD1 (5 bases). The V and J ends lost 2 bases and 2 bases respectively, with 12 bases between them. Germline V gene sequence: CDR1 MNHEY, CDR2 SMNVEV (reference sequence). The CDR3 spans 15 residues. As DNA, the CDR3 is TGTGCCAGCAGTTTAGTCGGGGGAGGCAACTATGGCTACACCTTC. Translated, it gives CASSLVGGGNYGYTF.

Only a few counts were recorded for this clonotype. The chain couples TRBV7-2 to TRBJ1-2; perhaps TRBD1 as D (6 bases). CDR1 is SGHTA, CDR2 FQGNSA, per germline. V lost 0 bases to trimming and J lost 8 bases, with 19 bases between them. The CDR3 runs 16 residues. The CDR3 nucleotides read TGTGCCAGCAGCTTAGCCCCTGGGGGCCCTCCCAGGGGCTACACCTTC. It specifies CASSLAPGGPPRGYTF.

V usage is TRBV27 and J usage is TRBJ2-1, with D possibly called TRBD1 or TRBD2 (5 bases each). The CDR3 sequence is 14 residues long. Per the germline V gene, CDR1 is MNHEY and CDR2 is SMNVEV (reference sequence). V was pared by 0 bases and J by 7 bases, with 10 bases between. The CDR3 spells CASSLSGPGNEQFF. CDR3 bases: TGTGCCAGCAGTTTATCGGGGCCGGGGAATGAGCAGTTCTTC.

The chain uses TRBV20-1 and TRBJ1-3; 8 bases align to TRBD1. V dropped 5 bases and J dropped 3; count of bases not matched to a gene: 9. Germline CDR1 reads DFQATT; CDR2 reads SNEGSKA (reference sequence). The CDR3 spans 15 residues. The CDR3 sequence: CSALPGGADGNTIYF. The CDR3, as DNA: TGCAGTGCTTTGCCAGGGGGCGCTGATGGAAACACCATATATTTT.

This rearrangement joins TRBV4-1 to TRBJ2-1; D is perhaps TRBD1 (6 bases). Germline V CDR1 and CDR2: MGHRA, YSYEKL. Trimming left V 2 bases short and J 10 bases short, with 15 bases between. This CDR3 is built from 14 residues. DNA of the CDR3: TGCGCCAGCAGCCAAAGGACAGTCTCGGGAGAGCAGTTCTTC. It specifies CASSQRTVSGEQFF.

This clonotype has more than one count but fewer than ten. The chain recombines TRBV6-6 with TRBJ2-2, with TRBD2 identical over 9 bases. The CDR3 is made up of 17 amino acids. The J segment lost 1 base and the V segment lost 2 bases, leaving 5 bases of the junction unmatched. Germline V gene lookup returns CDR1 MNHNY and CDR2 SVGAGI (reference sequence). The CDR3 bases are TGTGCCAGCAGTTACCCGCGGGAGGGCCAGAACACCGGGGAGCTGTTTTTT. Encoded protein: CASSYPREGQNTGELFF.